This entry concerns a single T cell receptor (beta chain). Its antigen is unknown. The sample is drawn from a study of T cell responses to AZD1222 COVID-19 vaccine. As for the study in general: Both about-4-week and about-12-week second-dose recipients were combined.

This table comes from immunoSEQ multiplex PCR, and its TCRdb copy is limited to in-frame clones, with some not included. The repertoire has roughly 130,000 clones, 92% of them found once; the top ten carry 1.9%. CDR1 is SGHVS and CDR2 is FNYEAQ in the germline V gene. This CDR3 is built from 17 residues. The V end lost 1 base, the J end lost 3 bases, and 19 bases lay between the germline ends. General study points: The study found vaccine-associated CD4 TCRs spanning spike, dominant at 160-218 and 743-854. Only 5 or 6 AZD1222 recipients tested seropositive at baseline. Clonal diversity may have been underestimated in mostly white British donors.

The sample here was peripheral blood, taken on day 0 of AZD1222 vaccination. The chain links TRBV7-6 to TRBJ2-7; TRBD1 might be the D (6 bases). The receptor comes from an adult in good health. CDR3 bases: TGTGCCAGCAGCTTAGGACAGGCCACCACCCCGTACTACGAGCAGTACTTC. Its protein product is CASSLGQATTPYYEQYF.